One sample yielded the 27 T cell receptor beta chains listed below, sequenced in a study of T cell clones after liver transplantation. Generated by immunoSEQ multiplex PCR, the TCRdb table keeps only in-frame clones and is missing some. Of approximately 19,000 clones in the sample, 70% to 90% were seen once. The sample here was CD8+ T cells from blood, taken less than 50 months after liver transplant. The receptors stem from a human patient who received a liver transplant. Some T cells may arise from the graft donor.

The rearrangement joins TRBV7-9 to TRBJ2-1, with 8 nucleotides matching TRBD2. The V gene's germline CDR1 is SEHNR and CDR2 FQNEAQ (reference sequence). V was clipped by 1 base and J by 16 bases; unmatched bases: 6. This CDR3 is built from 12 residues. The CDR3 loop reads CASSLDGAGEFF. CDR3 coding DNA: TGTGCCAGCAGCTTAGATGGAGCGGGGGAATTCTTC.

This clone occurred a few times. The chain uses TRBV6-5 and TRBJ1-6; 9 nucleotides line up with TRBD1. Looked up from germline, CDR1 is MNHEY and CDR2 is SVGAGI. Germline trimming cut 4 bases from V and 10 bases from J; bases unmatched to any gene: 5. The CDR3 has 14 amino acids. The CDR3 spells CASSLDRGGSPLHF. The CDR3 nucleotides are TGTGCCAGCAGTTTGGACAGGGGAGGGTCACCCCTCCACTTT.

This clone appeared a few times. DNA of the CDR3: TGTGCCAGCAGCCTATCCGGGAGGCCCCATTCACCCCTCCACTTT. It encodes CASSLSGRPHSPLHF. This chain links TRBV7-3 with TRBJ1-6; no firm D call. Trimming left V 5 bases short and J 8 bases short, with 16 bases between. This CDR3 has 15 amino acids. Germline lookup yields CDR1 SGHTA and CDR2 FQGTGA.

CDR3 coding DNA: TGTGCCAGCAGTGGGCCGACAGGGGGCGCTTTGGCCTACAATGAGCAGTTCTTC. Its translation is CASSGPTGGALAYNEQFF. The chain combines TRBV5-7 with TRBJ2-1, with TRBD1 identical over 10 bases. TRBV5-7 belongs to the ORF category, with a function that is uncertain. V shed 5 bases and J 2 bases; nucleotides not matched to a gene: 13. There are 18 residues in the CDR3.

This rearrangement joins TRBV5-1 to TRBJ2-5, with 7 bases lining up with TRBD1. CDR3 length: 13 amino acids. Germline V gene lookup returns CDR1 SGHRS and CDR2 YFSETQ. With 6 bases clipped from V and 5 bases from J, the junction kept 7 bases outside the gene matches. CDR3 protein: CASTRQGLETQYF. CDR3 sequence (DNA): TGCGCCAGCACTCGACAGGGTTTGGAGACCCAGTACTTC.

CDR3 protein: CATATTSGSTDTQYF. CDR3 DNA sequence: TGTGCCACCGCCACCACTAGCGGGAGCACAGATACGCAGTATTTT. V usage is TRBV19 and J usage is TRBJ2-3; 9 positions agree with TRBD2. This CDR3 has 15 residues. V was clipped by 10 bases and J by 0 bases; unmatched bases: 8. The germline CDR1 and CDR2 sequences are LNHDA and SQIVND (reference sequence).

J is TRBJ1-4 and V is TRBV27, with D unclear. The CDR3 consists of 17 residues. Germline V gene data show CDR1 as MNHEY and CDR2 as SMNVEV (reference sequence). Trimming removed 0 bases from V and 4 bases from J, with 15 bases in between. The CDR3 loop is CASSLSRSELFNEKLFF. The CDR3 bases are TGTGCCAGCAGTTTATCGAGGTCAGAGCTATTTAATGAAAAACTGTTTTTT.

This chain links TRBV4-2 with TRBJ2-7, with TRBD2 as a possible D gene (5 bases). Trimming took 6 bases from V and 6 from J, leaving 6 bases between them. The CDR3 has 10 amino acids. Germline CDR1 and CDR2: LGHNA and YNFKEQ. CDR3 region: CASSRGEQYF. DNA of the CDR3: TGTGCCAGCAGTCGGGGCGAGCAGTACTTC.

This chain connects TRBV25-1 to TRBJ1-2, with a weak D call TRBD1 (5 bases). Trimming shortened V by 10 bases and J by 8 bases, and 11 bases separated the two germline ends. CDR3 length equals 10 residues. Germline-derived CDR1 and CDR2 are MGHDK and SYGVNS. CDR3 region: CATLEGGYTF. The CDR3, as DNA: TGTGCCACCCTAGAGGGGGGCTACACCTTC.

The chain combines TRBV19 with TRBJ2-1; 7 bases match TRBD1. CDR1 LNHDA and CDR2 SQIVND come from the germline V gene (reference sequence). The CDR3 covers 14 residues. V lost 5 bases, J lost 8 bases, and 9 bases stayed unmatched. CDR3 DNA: TGTGCCAGTAGTCACCCCACTGACAGGGATGAGCAGTTCTTC. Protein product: CASSHPTDRDEQFF.

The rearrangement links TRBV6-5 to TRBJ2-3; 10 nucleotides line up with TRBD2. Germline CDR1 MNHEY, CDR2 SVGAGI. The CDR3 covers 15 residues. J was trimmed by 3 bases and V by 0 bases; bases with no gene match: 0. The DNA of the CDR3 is TGTGCCAGCAGTTACTCTAGCGGGGGGACAGATACGCAGTATTTT. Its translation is CASSYSSGGTDTQYF.

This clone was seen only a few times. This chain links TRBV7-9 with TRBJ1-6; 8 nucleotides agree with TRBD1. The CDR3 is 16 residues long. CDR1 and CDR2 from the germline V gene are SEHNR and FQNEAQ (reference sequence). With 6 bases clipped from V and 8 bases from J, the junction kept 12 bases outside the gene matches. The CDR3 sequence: CASRARAGGGDSPLHF. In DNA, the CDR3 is TGTGCCAGCAGGGCTCGGGCAGGGGGCGGCGATTCACCCCTCCACTTT.

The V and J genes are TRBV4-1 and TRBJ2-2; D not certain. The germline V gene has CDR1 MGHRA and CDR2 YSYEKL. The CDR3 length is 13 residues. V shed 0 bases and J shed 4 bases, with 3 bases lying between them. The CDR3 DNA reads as TGCGCCAGCAGCCAAGAACCCACCGGGGAGCTGTTTTTT. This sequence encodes CASSQEPTGELFF.

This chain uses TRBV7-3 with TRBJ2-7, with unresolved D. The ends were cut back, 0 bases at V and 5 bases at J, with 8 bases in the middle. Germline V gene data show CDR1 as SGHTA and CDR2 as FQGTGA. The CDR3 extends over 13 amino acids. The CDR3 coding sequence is TGTGCCAGCAGCTTAACCCCCGGCGACGAGCAGTACTTC. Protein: CASSLTPGDEQYF.

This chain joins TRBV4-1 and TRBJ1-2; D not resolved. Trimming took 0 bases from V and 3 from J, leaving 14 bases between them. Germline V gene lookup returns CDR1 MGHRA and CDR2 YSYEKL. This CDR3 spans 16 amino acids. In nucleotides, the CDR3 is TGCGCCAGCAGCCAAGAAAGCCCCAATCCCCACTATGGCTACACCTTC. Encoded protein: CASSQESPNPHYGYTF.

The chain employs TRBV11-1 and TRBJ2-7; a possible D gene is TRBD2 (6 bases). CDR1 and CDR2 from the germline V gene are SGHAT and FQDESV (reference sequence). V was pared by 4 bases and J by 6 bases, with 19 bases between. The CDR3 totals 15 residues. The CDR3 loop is CASSSSGTKEGEQYF. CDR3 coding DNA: TGTGCCAGCAGCTCCTCCGGGACCAAGGAGGGCGAGCAGTACTTC.

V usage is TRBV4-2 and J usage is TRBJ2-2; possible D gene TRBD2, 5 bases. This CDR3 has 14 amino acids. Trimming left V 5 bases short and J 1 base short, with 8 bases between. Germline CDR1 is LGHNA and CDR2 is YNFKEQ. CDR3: CASSEGQNTGELFF. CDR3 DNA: TGTGCCAGCAGCGAGGGCCAGAACACCGGGGAGCTGTTTTTT.

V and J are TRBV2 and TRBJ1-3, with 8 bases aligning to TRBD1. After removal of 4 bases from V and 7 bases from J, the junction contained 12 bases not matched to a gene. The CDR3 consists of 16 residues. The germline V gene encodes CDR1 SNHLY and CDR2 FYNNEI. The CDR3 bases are TGTGCCAGCAGTGGGTCGACAGGGGATAACGTGAACACCATATATTTT. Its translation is CASSGSTGDNVNTIYF.

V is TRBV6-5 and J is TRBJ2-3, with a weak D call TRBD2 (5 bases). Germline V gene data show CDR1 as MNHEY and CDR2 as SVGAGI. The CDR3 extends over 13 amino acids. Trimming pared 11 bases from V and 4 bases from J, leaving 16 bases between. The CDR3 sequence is CASVDGNADTQYF. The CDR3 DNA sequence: TGTGCCTCCGTAGACGGGAATGCAGATACGCAGTATTTT.

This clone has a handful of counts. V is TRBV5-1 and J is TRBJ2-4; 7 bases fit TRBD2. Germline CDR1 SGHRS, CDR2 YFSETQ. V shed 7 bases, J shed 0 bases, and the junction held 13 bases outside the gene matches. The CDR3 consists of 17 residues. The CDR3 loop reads CASSGTILTGAKNIQYF. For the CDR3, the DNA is TGCGCCAGCTCCGGGACTATCCTGACGGGAGCCAAAAACATTCAGTACTTC.

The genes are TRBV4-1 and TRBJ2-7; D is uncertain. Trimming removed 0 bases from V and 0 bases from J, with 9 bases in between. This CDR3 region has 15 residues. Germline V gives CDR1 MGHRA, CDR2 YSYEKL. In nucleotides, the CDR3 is TGCGCCAGCAGCCAAGATCTACCTACCTCCTACGAGCAGTACTTC. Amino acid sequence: CASSQDLPTSYEQYF.

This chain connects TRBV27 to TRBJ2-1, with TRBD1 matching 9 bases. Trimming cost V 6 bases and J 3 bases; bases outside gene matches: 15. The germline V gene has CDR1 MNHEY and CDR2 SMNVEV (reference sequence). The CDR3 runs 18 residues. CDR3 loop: CASSTGTGPYAVYNEQFF. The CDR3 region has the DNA TGTGCCAGCAGCACCGGGACAGGGCCATACGCGGTCTACAATGAGCAGTTCTTC.

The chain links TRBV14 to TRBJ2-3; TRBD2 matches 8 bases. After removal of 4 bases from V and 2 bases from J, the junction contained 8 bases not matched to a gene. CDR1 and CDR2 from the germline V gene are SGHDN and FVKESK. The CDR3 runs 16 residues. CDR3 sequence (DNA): TGTGCCAGCAGCCCGGGTGTAGCGGGGATCACAGATACGCAGTATTTT. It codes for CASSPGVAGITDTQYF.

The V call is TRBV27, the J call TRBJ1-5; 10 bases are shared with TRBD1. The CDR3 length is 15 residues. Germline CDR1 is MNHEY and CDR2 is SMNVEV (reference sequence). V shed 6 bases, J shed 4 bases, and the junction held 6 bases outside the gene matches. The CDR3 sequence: CASSVDRGSNQPQHF. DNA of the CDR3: TGTGCCAGCAGCGTGGACAGGGGGAGTAATCAGCCCCAGCATTTT.

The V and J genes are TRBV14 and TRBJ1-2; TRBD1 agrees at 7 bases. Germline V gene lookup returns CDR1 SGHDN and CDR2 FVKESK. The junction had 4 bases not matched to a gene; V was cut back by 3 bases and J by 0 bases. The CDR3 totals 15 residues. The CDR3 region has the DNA TGTGCCAGCAGCCACCTGACAGGGCCTAACTATGGCTACACCTTC. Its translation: CASSHLTGPNYGYTF.

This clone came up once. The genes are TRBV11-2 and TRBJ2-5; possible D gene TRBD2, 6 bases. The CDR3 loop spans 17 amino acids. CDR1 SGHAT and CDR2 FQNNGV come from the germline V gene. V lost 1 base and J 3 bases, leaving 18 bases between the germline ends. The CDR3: CASSLVSGVKREETQYF. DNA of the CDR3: TGTGCCAGCAGCTTAGTATCGGGGGTAAAGAGGGAAGAGACCCAGTACTTC.

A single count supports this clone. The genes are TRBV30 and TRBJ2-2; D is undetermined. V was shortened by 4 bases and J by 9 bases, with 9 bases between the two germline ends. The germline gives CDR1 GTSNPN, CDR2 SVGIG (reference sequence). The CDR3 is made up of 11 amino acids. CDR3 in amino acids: CAWMTAWELFF. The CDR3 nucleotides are TGTGCCTGGATGACCGCTTGGGAGCTGTTTTTT.